This T cell receptor beta chain was observed in a study of T cells in localized non-small cell lung cancer. This table comes from immunoSEQ multiplex PCR, and its TCRdb copy is limited to in-frame clones, with some not included. The sample lists tens of thousands of clones, 70% to 90% seen once, with more than 7% in the top ten. Study conclusions and caveats: Uninvolved neighboring lung showed the greatest T cell clonality, exceeding tumor. Adjacent lung had a median around 50 of the 100 largest tumor clones. One tumor region alone was sequenced, and heterogeneity therefore remains possible.

On this clone: The antigen is undetermined.

With 0 bases removed from V and 0 bases from J, the gap between germline ends came to 15 bases. In germline, CDR1 is LGHNA, CDR2 YNFKEQ. The CDR3 totals 19 residues. Sequenced material: peripheral blood, taken before any cancer treatment. The chain uses TRBV4-2 and TRBJ2-6, with a possible D match to TRBD2 (7 bases). This TCR was recovered from a woman aged 35-70 years with stage I lung adenocarcinoma. Here the CDR3 DNA reads TGTGCCAGCAGCCAAGATTTACCGGGGGGCCGCTCTGGGGCCAACGTCCTGACTTTC. Its protein product is CASSQDLPGGRSGANVLTF.